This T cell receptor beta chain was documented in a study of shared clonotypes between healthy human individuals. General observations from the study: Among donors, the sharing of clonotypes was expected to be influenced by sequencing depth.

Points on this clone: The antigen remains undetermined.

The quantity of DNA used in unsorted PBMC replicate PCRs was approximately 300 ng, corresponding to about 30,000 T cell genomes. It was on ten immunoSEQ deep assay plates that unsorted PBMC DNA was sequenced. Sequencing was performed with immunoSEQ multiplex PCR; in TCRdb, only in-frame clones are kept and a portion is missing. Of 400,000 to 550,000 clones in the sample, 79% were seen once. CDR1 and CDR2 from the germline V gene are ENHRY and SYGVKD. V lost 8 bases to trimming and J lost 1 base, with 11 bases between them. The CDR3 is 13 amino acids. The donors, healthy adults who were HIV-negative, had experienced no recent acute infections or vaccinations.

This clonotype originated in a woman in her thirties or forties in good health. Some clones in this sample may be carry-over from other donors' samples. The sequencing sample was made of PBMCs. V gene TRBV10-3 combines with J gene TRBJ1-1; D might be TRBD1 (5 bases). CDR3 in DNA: TGTGCCATCGGGGGAGCAGGGAACACTGAAGCTTTCTTT. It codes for CAIGGAGNTEAFF.